This TCR beta chain appears in the sequencing data of a study of tumor-infiltrating lymphocytes in oesophageal squamous cell carcinoma. TCRdb re-called the PCR reads through MiXCR, storing one row per CDR3 protein. The table lists over 15,000 distinct CDR3 sequences, less than 50% of them singletons, with 25% to 30% in the top ten. The trim removed 4 bases at V and 4 bases at J, leaving 6 bases unmatched. The CDR3 has 15 amino acids. CDR1 and CDR2 (germline): SGHVS, FQNEAQ. This TCR came from a male donor with esophageal squamous cell carcinoma. Sequenced input: esophageal tumor tissue. This chain joins TRBV7-8 and TRBJ1-4; 7 positions agree with TRBD1. CDR3 DNA: TGTGCCAGCAGCTGGAGGGACAGAGATAATGAAAAACTGTTTTTT. Amino acid sequence: CASSWRDRDNEKLFF.